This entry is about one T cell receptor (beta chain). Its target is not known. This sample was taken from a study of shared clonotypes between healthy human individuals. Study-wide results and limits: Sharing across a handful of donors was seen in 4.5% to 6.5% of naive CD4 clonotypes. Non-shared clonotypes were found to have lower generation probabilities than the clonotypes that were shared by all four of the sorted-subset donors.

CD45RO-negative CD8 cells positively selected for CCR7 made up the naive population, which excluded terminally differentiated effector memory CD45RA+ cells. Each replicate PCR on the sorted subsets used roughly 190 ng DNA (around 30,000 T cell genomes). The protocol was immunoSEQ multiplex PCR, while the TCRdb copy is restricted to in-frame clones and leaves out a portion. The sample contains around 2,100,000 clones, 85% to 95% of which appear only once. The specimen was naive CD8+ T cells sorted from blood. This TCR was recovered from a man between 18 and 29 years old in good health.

The CDR3 protein is CASQPGRLLYEQYF. CDR3 bases: TGTGCCAGCCAACCGGGACGGCTTCTCTACGAGCAGTACTTC. This chain uses TRBV7-9 with TRBJ2-7; tentatively, D is TRBD1 or TRBD2 (5 bases each). The V gene lost 8 bases and the J gene lost 3 bases, with 17 bases spanning the gap. In germline, CDR1 is SEHNR, CDR2 FQNEAQ (reference sequence). CDR3 length equals 14 residues.